This section outlines one TCR beta chain sequence together with its context. This entry belongs to a study of OX40 agonist ivuxolimab in advanced cancers. Losses at the gene ends were 1 base for V and 5 bases for J; bases not matched to a gene: 4. This CDR3 has 16 amino acids. Germline-derived CDR1 and CDR2 are SGHVS and FNYEAQ. Here immunoSEQ multiplex PCR was the method, and the copy in TCRdb shows in-frame clones only, minus some. The repertoire holds 34,000 or so clones, with around 90% as singletons. The source of this sequence is an adult with an advanced solid tumor such as melanoma, head and neck, liver or kidney cancer. This chain uses TRBV7-6 with TRBJ1-4, with 10 bases matching TRBD1. The starting material was CD4+ or CD8+ T cells sorted from blood, obtained in a trial of the OX40 agonist ivuxolimab. Written as DNA, the CDR3 is TGTGCCAGCAGCTTAGGGTGGACAGGGGGGAATGAAAAACTGTTTTTT. It specifies CASSLGWTGGNEKLFF.